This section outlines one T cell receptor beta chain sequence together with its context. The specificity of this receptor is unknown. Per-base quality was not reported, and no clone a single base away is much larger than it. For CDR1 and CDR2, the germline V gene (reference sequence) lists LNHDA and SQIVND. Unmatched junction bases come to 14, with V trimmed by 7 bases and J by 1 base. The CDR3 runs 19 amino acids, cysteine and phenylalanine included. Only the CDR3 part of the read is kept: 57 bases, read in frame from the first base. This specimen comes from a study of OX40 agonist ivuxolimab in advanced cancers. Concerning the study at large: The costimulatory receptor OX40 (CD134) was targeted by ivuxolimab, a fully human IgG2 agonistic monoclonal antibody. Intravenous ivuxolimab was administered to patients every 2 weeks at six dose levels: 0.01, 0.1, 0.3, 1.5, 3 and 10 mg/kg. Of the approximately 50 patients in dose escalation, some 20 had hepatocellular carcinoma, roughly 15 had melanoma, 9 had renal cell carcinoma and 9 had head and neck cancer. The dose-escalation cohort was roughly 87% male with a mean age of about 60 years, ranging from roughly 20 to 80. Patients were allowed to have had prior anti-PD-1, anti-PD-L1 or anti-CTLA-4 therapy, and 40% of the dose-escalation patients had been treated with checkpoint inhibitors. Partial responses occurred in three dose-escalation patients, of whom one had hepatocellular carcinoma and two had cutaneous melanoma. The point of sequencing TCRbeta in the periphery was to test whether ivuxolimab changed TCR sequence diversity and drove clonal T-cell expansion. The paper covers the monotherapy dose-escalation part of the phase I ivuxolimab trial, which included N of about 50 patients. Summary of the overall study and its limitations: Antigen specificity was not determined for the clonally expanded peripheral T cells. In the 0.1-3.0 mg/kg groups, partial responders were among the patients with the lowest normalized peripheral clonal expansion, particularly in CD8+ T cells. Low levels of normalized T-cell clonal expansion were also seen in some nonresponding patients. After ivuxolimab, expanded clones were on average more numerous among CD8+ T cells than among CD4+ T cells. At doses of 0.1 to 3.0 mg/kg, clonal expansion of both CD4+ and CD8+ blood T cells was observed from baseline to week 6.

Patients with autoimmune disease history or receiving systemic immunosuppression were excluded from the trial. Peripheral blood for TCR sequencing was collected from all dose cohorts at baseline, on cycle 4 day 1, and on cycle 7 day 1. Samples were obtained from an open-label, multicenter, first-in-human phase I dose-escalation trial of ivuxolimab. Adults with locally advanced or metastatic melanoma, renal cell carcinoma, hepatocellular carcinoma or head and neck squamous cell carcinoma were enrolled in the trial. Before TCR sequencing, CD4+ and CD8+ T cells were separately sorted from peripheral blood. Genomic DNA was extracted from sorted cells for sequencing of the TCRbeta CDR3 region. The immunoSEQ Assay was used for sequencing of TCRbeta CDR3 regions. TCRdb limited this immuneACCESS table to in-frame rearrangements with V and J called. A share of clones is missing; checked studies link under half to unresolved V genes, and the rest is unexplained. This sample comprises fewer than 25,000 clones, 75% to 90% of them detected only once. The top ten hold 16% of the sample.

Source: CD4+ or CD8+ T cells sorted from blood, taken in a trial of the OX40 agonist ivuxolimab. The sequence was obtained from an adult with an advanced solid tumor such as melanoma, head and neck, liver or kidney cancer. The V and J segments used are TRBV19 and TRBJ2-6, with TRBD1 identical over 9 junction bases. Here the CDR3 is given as CASMDPRDRDFSGANVLTF. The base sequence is TGTGCCAGTATGGACCCCCGGGACAGGGATTTTTCTGGGGCCAACGTCCTGACTTTC.